This T cell receptor (beta chain) was sequenced during a study of CD8 T cells in ankylosing spondylitis. Whole-study results and caveats: Both synovial fluid and blood in reactive arthritis had previously been reported to carry some motif variants. Ankylosing spondylitis blood appeared to be characterized by a TCR beta motif of roughly eight highly homologous variants.

This clonotype was detected ten times or more. The target antigen is unknown. It was by quantitative 5'-RACE with molecular barcodes that TCR beta libraries were made. TCRdb recomputed calls from the 5' RACE reads with MiXCR, one row per CDR3 protein. The repertoire includes some 840,000 distinct CDR3 sequences, 10% to 15% of them detected once, and just over 0.5% sits in the top ten. The V and J ends lost 5 bases and 0 bases respectively, with 7 bases between them. The germline CDR1 and CDR2 sequences are SGHTA and FQGNSA. The CDR3 length is 13 residues. The sequence was collected from a male donor with ankylosing spondylitis. Sequences were obtained from blood, either unsorted or a sorted T cell fraction (not recorded which). V and J are TRBV7-2 and TRBJ1-1; D is perhaps TRBD1 (6 bases). The CDR3 nucleotides read TGTGCCAGCAGCCGACAGGTGAACACTGAAGCTTTCTTT. This gives the protein CASSRQVNTEAFF.